These 28 T cell receptor beta chains originate from one sample sequenced in a study of T cell responses to AZD1222 COVID-19 vaccine. The data were produced by immunoSEQ multiplex PCR, yet TCRdb's version contains in-frame clones alone and is incomplete. The table shows over 110,000 clones, with 92% occurring only once. Sequencing used peripheral blood, obtained on day 0 of AZD1222 vaccination. Source of these receptors: an adult in good health.

This clone was found a few times. The V call is TRBV7-9, the J call TRBJ1-3; TRBD1 might be the D (5 bases). CDR1 SEHNR and CDR2 FQNEAQ come from the germline V gene (reference sequence). The CDR3 has 14 residues. V was pared by 5 bases and J by 4 bases, with 12 bases between. CDR3 sequence: CASSLGRAGNTIYF. In DNA form, the CDR3 reads TGTGCCAGCAGCCTTGGCAGGGCGGGAAACACCATATATTTT.

The CDR3 is CASSLVTRVTGELFF. The DNA of the CDR3 is TGCGCCAGCAGCTTGGTAACCCGGGTCACCGGGGAGCTGTTTTTT. The V call is TRBV5-1, the J call TRBJ2-2; D is undetermined. CDR3 length: 15 amino acids. With 0 bases removed from V and 4 bases from J, the gap between germline ends came to 10 bases. Germline V CDR1 and CDR2: SGHRS, YFSETQ.

This chain links TRBV28 with TRBJ1-2, with 7 bases fitting TRBD1. There are 18 residues in the CDR3. V dropped 5 bases and J dropped 5; count of bases not matched to a gene: 20. The germline gives CDR1 MDHEN, CDR2 SYDVKM. CDR3 amino acids: CASSASPGQTIGLYGYTF. The CDR3 DNA sequence: TGTGCCAGCAGTGCCTCTCCGGGACAGACAATTGGACTATATGGCTACACCTTC.

This clone was detected only a few times. This chain uses TRBV3-1 (or the pseudogene TRBV3-2) with TRBJ1-2; 7 bases align to TRBD1. The CDR3 is 17 amino acids. Trimming at V came to 3 bases and at J to 3 bases, leaving 13 bases not matched to a gene. Germline CDR1 reads LGHDT; CDR2 reads YNNKEL (reference sequence). Here the CDR3 DNA reads TGTGCCAGCAGCCACGGGTCAACAGGGGCTAGGGACTATGGCTACACCTTC. Translating gives CASSHGSTGARDYGYTF.

The chain is built from TRBV5-1 and TRBJ2-3; 10 nucleotides match TRBD2. In germline, CDR1 is SGHRS, CDR2 YFSETQ. This CDR3 has 17 amino acids. After removal of 1 base from V and 1 base from J, the junction contained 6 bases not matched to a gene. The CDR3 nucleotides read TGCGCCAGCAGCTTGCCTAGCGGGAGACGTGGCACAGATACGCAGTATTTT. This encodes CASSLPSGRRGTDTQYF. Full variable domain (outside the CDR3, taken from reference TRBV5-1 and TRBJ2-3): KAGVTQTPRYLIKTRGQQVTLSCSPISGHRSVSWYQQTPGQGLQFLFEYFSETQRNKGNFPGRFSGRQFSNSRSEMNVSTLELGDSALYLCASSLPSGRRGTDTQYFGPGTRLTVL.

The chain has TRBV27 and TRBJ1-4; tentative D call: TRBD1 (6 bases). The V end was cut by 3 bases, the J end by 0 bases, with 11 bases between. The CDR3 length is 16 residues. The germline V gene encodes CDR1 MNHEY and CDR2 SMNVEV (reference sequence). The CDR3 loop reads CASSFRRQATNEKLFF. For the CDR3, the DNA is TGTGCCAGCAGTTTCAGACGACAGGCAACTAATGAAAAACTGTTTTTT.

The chain joins TRBV5-1 to TRBJ1-6, with 11 bases matching TRBD1. Germline V CDR1 and CDR2: SGHRS, YFSETQ. With 6 bases clipped from V and 7 bases from J, the junction kept 12 bases outside the gene matches. The length of the CDR3 is 17 residues. DNA for the CDR3: TGCGCCAGCACCCTGGGGCCCGGGACAGGGGGGAATTCACCCCTCCACTTT. It codes for CASTLGPGTGGNSPLHF.

The chain has TRBV5-6 and TRBJ2-1; 14 nucleotides agree with TRBD2. Germline-derived CDR1 and CDR2 are SGHDT and YYEEEE. With 3 bases clipped from V and 10 bases from J, the junction kept 9 bases outside the gene matches. This CDR3 is built from 16 residues. The CDR3 sequence: CASSYMTSGRAGEQFF. The CDR3 nucleotides read TGTGCCAGCAGCTACATGACTAGCGGGAGGGCCGGGGAGCAGTTCTTC. Combining the CDR3 with reference TRBV5-6 and TRBJ2-1 gives the whole variable domain DAGVTQSPTHLIKTRGQQVTLRCSPKSGHDTVSWYQQALGQGPQFIFQYYEEEERQRGNFPDRFSGHQFPNYSSELNVNALLLGDSALYLCASSYMTSGRAGEQFFGPGTRLTVL.

J is TRBJ1-2 and V is TRBV29-1; TRBD1 is a possible D gene (5 bases). Trimming removed 1 base from V and 2 bases from J, with 20 bases in between. The CDR3 is 17 amino acids. Germline CDR1 and CDR2: SQVTM and ANQGSEA. The CDR3 reads CSVEAIRARAGNYGYTF. In DNA form, the CDR3 reads TGCAGCGTTGAAGCCATCCGAGCCCGGGCAGGGAACTATGGCTACACCTTC.

The chain is built from TRBV18 and TRBJ1-4; D might be TRBD1 (6 bases). Deletions cut 3 bases from V and 7 bases from J, with 18 bases between. In germline, CDR1 is KGHSH, CDR2 LQKENI. The CDR3 is made up of 16 amino acids. This CDR3 reads CASSPPGGGRGEKLFF. CDR3 bases: TGTGCCAGCTCACCCCCGGGCGGGGGGCGAGGTGAAAAACTGTTTTTT. Based on the CDR3 plus reference TRBV18 and TRBJ1-4, the full variable domain is NAGVMQNPRHLVRRRGQEARLRCSPMKGHSHVYWYRQLPEEGLKFMVYLQKENIIDESGMPKERFSAEFPKEGPSILRIQQVVRGDSAAYFCASSPPGGGRGEKLFFGSGTQLSVL.

CDR3 amino acids: CASSLRRDQETQYF. Written as DNA, the CDR3 is TGCGCCAGCAGCTTGAGGAGGGACCAAGAGACCCAGTACTTC. The chain joins TRBV5-1 to TRBJ2-5; a possible D gene is TRBD2 (6 bases). The ends were cut back, 1 base at V and 0 bases at J, with 7 bases in the middle. From germline, CDR1 is SGHRS and CDR2 YFSETQ. The CDR3 spans 14 residues.

V is TRBV6-5 and J is TRBJ1-2; D perhaps matches TRBD1 (5 bases). Trimming removed 0 bases at V and 6 bases at J, with 14 bases between. The CDR3 contains 15 residues. Germline lookup yields CDR1 MNHEY and CDR2 SVGAGI. CDR3 nucleotides: TGTGCCAGCAGTTACTCAGCGGAAGGGGCAGATGGCTACACCTTC. This gives the protein CASSYSAEGADGYTF.

The chain has TRBV5-4 and TRBJ1-1; a possible D gene is TRBD1 (5 bases). Trimming removed 2 bases from V and 1 base from J, with 9 bases in between. Looked up from germline, CDR1 is SGHNT and CDR2 is YYREEE (reference sequence). The CDR3 is made up of 14 amino acids. The CDR3 is CASSFRGGNTEAFF. Written as DNA, the CDR3 is TGTGCCAGCAGCTTTAGGGGAGGGAACACTGAAGCTTTCTTT.

The CDR3 sequence is CASVDQGISSYNEQFF. CDR3 bases: TGTGCCAGCGTGGACCAGGGCATTAGCTCCTACAATGAGCAGTTCTTC. The J gene is TRBJ2-1, the V gene TRBV2; possible D gene TRBD1, 5 bases. The CDR3 is 16 residues long. V shed 8 bases and J shed 0 bases, with 17 bases lying between them. Per the germline V gene, CDR1 is SNHLY and CDR2 is FYNNEI.

In its sample, this clone was seen once. This chain links TRBV18 with TRBJ2-3; D remains unclear. There are 14 residues in the CDR3. V dropped 3 bases and J dropped 4 bases, with 11 bases sitting between them. Germline CDR1 is KGHSH and CDR2 is LQKENI. The CDR3 spells CASSPVGIPDTQYF. CDR3 sequence (DNA): TGTGCCAGCTCACCCGTTGGAATTCCAGATACGCAGTATTTT.

The chain links TRBV5-1 to TRBJ2-4; 11 nucleotides align to TRBD2. Germline loops: CDR1 SGHRS, CDR2 YFSETQ. Germline trimming cut 5 bases from V and 2 bases from J; bases unmatched to any gene: 6. The CDR3 length is 16 residues. CDR3: CASSRGLAATKNIQYF. The DNA for the CDR3 is TGCGCCAGCAGTCGGGGACTAGCGGCAACCAAAAACATTCAGTACTTC.

The gene calls are TRBV6-4 and TRBJ2-3; 8 bases are a match to TRBD2. CDR1 is MRHNA and CDR2 is SNTAGT in the germline V gene. CDR3 length: 18 amino acids. V shed 5 bases, J shed 0 bases, and the junction held 13 bases outside the gene matches. CDR3 DNA: TGTGCCAGCAGTAAAACTAGCGGTTTTTCCGTTAGCACAGATACGCAGTATTTT. Translation: CASSKTSGFSVSTDTQYF.

The rearrangement uses TRBV2 and TRBJ1-2; TRBD1 is a possible D gene (5 bases). The CDR3 consists of 12 residues. V lost 4 bases and J lost 7, with 10 bases in between. Looked up from germline, CDR1 is SNHLY and CDR2 is FYNNEI. CDR3 DNA: TGTGCCAGCAGTGGCCAGGGCGGTGGCTACACCTTC. Translation: CASSGQGGGYTF. The full variable domain, in which reference TRBV2 and TRBJ1-2 provide the parts outside the CDR3, is EPEVTQTPSHQVTQMGQEVILRCVPISNHLYFYWYRQILGQKVEFLVSFYNNEISEKSEIFDDQFSVERPDGSNFTLKIRSTKLEDSAMYFCASSGQGGGYTFGSGTRLTVV.

This clone has a handful of counts. The chain employs TRBV28 and TRBJ1-5, with D uncertain. V was cut by 2 bases and J by 2 bases, with 10 bases left in between. The germline V gene has CDR1 MDHEN and CDR2 SYDVKM. This CDR3 has 15 residues. The CDR3 loop is CASSLGVRGNQPQHF. CDR3 nucleotides: TGTGCCAGCAGTTTAGGGGTAAGGGGCAATCAGCCCCAGCATTTT.

V gene TRBV7-8 combines with J gene TRBJ1-1; D is perhaps TRBD1 (6 bases). CDR1 is SGHVS and CDR2 is FQNEAQ in the germline V gene. The CDR3 consists of 14 residues. V lost 5 bases and J 2 bases, leaving 12 bases between the germline ends. CDR3 nucleotide sequence: TGTGCCAGCAGCGCGACAGGTTATAACACTGAAGCTTTCTTT. Translating it yields CASSATGYNTEAFF.

The chain combines TRBV28 with TRBJ2-1; the match to TRBD2 covers 11 bases. Looked up from germline, CDR1 is MDHEN and CDR2 is SYDVKM. The CDR3 consists of 15 residues. The J segment lost 8 bases and the V segment lost 3 bases, leaving 6 bases of the junction unmatched. CDR3 sequence reads: CASSLALAGGYEQFF. For the CDR3, the DNA is TGTGCCAGCAGTTTGGCGCTAGCGGGAGGTTATGAGCAGTTCTTC.

The gene calls are TRBV5-1 and TRBJ1-3; D gene uncertain. The CDR3 runs to 16 residues. In germline, CDR1 is SGHRS, CDR2 YFSETQ. The V end was cut by 2 bases, the J end by 1 base, with 13 bases between. The CDR3 loop reads CASSFEGRRSGNTIYF. CDR3 in DNA: TGCGCCAGCAGCTTTGAGGGCCGGAGATCTGGAAACACCATATATTTT. The full variable domain, in which reference TRBV5-1 and TRBJ1-3 provide the parts outside the CDR3, is KAGVTQTPRYLIKTRGQQVTLSCSPISGHRSVSWYQQTPGQGLQFLFEYFSETQRNKGNFPGRFSGRQFSNSRSEMNVSTLELGDSALYLCASSFEGRRSGNTIYFGEGSWLTVV.

The gene calls are TRBV14 and TRBJ2-7; 8 bases agree with TRBD1. Trimming took 4 bases from V and 7 from J; bases not matched to a gene: 12. Per the germline V gene, CDR1 is SGHDN and CDR2 is FVKESK. This CDR3 region has 15 residues. This CDR3 is CASSRTGTPLWEQYF. The DNA for the CDR3 is TGTGCCAGCAGCCGGACAGGGACCCCCTTGTGGGAGCAGTACTTC.

The rearrangement links TRBV11-2 to TRBJ2-3; 7 bases line up with TRBD1. V lost 3 bases and J lost 2; bases outside the gene matches: 2. The germline V gene has CDR1 SGHAT and CDR2 FQNNGV. The CDR3 runs to 14 residues. The CDR3 DNA follows: TGTGCCAGCAGCTTGGGACAGTACACAGATACGCAGTATTTT. Amino acid sequence: CASSLGQYTDTQYF.

The rearrangement uses TRBV7-8 and TRBJ2-4, with D possibly TRBD2 on 5 matching bases. V shed 4 bases and J shed 6 bases, with 13 bases lying between them. Germline V CDR1 and CDR2: SGHVS, FQNEAQ. This CDR3 is 14 amino acids long. The CDR3, as DNA: TGTGCCAGCAGCTCCGCTTGGACTGGAAACATTCAGTACTTC. Its protein product is CASSSAWTGNIQYF.

The rearrangement uses TRBV5-1 and TRBJ2-6, with 8 bases lining up with TRBD1. This CDR3 is built from 18 residues. Per germline, CDR1 SGHRS and CDR2 YFSETQ. Trimming removed 3 bases from V and 3 bases from J; junction bases left unmatched: 11. CDR3 nucleotide sequence: TGCGCCAGCAGCTCAGACAGGGGACAACTCTTTGGGGCCAACGTCCTGACTTTC. This sequence encodes CASSSDRGQLFGANVLTF.

This clone appeared a single time. This chain connects TRBV3-1 (or the pseudogene TRBV3-2) to TRBJ1-3; D perhaps matches TRBD1 (5 bases). The V gene lost 1 base and the J gene lost 4 bases, with 14 bases spanning the gap. CDR3 length equals 16 residues. Germline V gene lookup returns CDR1 LGHDT and CDR2 YNNKEL (reference sequence). The CDR3 DNA sequence: TGTGCCAGCAGCCAAGGTTTGGGGACCTCAGGAAACACCATATATTTT. Translation gives CASSQGLGTSGNTIYF.

The rearrangement links TRBV6-2 or TRBV6-3 to TRBJ2-5; 10 bases line up with TRBD2. This CDR3 is 15 amino acids long. The V gene end was trimmed by 3 bases and the J gene end by 5 bases; junction bases not matched to a gene: 6. Germline V lookup: CDR1 MNHEY, CDR2 SVGEGT. The CDR3 nucleotides read TGTGCCAGCAGTTATGTAGCGGGAGGCCTGGAGACCCAGTACTTC. Translating gives CASSYVAGGLETQYF.